This T cell receptor beta chain emerged from a study of TIL therapy for anti-PD-1-resistant metastatic lung cancer. The wider study: Tumors were harvested before any PD-1/PD-L1 blockade.

This was the immunoSEQ v3 assay. Profiled with immunoSEQ multiplex PCR; TCRdb holds only in-frame clones, not every one. The sample yields tens of thousands of clones, 73% seen once. This CDR3 is 13 amino acids long. V gave up 4 bases and J gave up 4 bases; unmatched junction bases: 2. Germline V gene data show CDR1 as SGHAT and CDR2 as FQNNGV. Time point noted: pre-treatment sample, taken before nivolumab and TIL therapy. The source of this sequence is a person aged 25 to 80 with non-small cell lung cancer. Sample: blood, taken at baseline. This rearrangement joins TRBV11-2 to TRBJ2-5, with 8 bases fitting TRBD1. CDR3 DNA: TGTGCCAGCAGCTCCACAGGGGGAGAGACCCAGTACTTC. This codes for CASSSTGGETQYF.